The clone carrying this T cell receptor (beta chain) qualifies as medium-sized. The antigen remains undetermined. Sequencing of DNA taken from cultured CD4+ T cells relied on the Oncomine TCR Beta short-read assay. One entry per CDR3 protein results from TCRdb running MiXCR on the PCR reads. The data contain about 6,800 distinct CDR3 sequences, less than 30% of them seen just once; the ten biggest clones take up more than 8%. The data were taken from a study of vaccination and CD4 T cells after COVID-19. Treatment given: roughly 11-day PBMC culture with coronavirus spike peptide pools or control peptides (ViraFEST assay). The sequence came from a human donor who had recovered from COVID-19. This specimen consisted of CD4+ T cells from blood, cultured in vitro, obtained after SARS-CoV-2 vaccination.

The CDR3 here is CASRGSSYNEQFF. Here the CDR3 DNA reads TGTGCCAGCAGGGGGAGCTCCTACAATGAGCAGTTCTTC. This chain joins TRBV7-2 and TRBJ2-1; D may be TRBD2 (5 bases). Germline assignment: CDR1 SGHTA and CDR2 FQGNSA. Trimming cost V 6 bases and J 0 bases, with 6 bases left between them. The CDR3 totals 13 residues.